The rows below give T cell receptor beta chains drawn from one sample of a study of blood T cell repertoires in COVID-19. TCRdb keeps only in-frame clones here, not all; method: immunoSEQ multiplex PCR. The profile shows approximately 100,000 clones, roughly 84% of them singletons. What was sequenced was peripheral blood. Receptor source: a human donor in a cohort sampled during active COVID-19. The CDR3 runs from the conserved cysteine through the conserved F or W. D genes are given only for firm matches. Some rows mark clone size as missing; the rest say once, few, many or name a class of expanded clone.

TRBV5-1	TRBJ2-5	-	-	13	TGCGCCAGCAGCCCCACAGGGACGGGGACCCAGTACTTC	CASSPTGTGTQYF
TRBV2	TRBJ1-4	-	once	12	TGTGCCAGCAGGGGGCCCTATGGAAAACTGTTTTTT	CASRGPYGKLFF
TRBV4-2	TRBJ2-1	-	-	13	TGTGCCAGCAGCCAGGACACCACCAATGAGCAGTTCTTC	CASSQDTTNEQFF
TRBV18	TRBJ1-2	TRBD1	-	14	TGTGCCAGCTCACCTAATGACAGGGACATTGGCTACACCTTC	CASSPNDRDIGYTF
TRBV7-9	TRBJ2-6	-	-	17	TGTGCCAGCAGCTTAGGGGGCACAAGTACTGGGGCCAACGTCCTGACTTTC	CASSLGGTSTGANVLTF
TRBV18	TRBJ2-3	-	-	16	TGTGCCAGCTCACCACCGCGCGGGCCTAGCACAGATACGCAGTATTTT	CASSPPRGPSTDTQYF
TRBV11-2	TRBJ2-3	-	-	12	TGTGCCAGCAGCCCTAGCACAGATACGCAGTATTTT	CASSPSTDTQYF
TRBV9	TRBJ2-1	-	-	11	TGTGCCAGCTCCGACAGTCATGAGCAGTTCTTC	CASSDSHEQFF
TRBV7-3	TRBJ2-7	TRBD1	-	14	TGTGCCAGCAGCACCGGGACAGGGGGCGGCGAGCAGTACTTC	CASSTGTGGGEQYF
TRBV2	TRBJ2-4	-	-	15	TGTGCCAGCAGTCCCCCTCTATCTAACAAAAACATTCAGTACTTC	CASSPPLSNKNIQYF
TRBV3-1/TRBV3-2	TRBJ2-6	TRBD1	-	19	TGTGCCAGCAGCCTTAGATGGGACAGGGGGCATTCGGGGGCCAACGTCCTGACTTTC	CASSLRWDRGHSGANVLTF
TRBV5-1	TRBJ2-3	TRBD1	-	20	TGCGCCAGCAGCCATAACAGGGGAACTAGGATAACCTCTAGCACAGATACGCAGTATTTT	CASSHNRGTRITSSTDTQYF
TRBV5-6	TRBJ2-7	TRBD2	-	16	TGTGCCAGCAGCTCGGGAGGCAGGAGCCTTTCCTACGAGCAGTACTTC	CASSSGGRSLSYEQYF
TRBV28	TRBJ1-3	-	-	16	TGTGCCAGCAGTTTAGCGGCCCTAAGCTCTGGAAACACCATATATTTT	CASSLAALSSGNTIYF
TRBV2	TRBJ2-1	-	-	13	TGTGCCAGCCGACAGGCGTCCTACAATGAGCAGTTCTTC	CASRQASYNEQFF
TRBV20-1	TRBJ1-6	-	-	11	TGCAGTGCTAGGGGAGGGGGGTCCGTCCACTTT	CSARGGGSVHF